Below are 24 T cell receptor beta chains sequenced from a single sample in a study of blood T cell repertoires in COVID-19. Clones were read by immunoSEQ multiplex PCR, and TCRdb kept only the in-frame ones, dropping some. This table has 130,000 to 150,000 clones, around 80% appearing once. The sample was peripheral blood. The receptors were gathered from a man older than 75 with acute or convalescent COVID-19.

The rearrangement uses TRBV11-3 and TRBJ1-4; 8 nucleotides align to TRBD1. With V trimmed by 6 bases and J by 5 bases, 11 bases remained unmatched. The CDR3 covers 16 residues. CDR1 and CDR2 from the germline V gene are SGHNT and YENEEA. Here the CDR3 reads CASSPGTGETNEKLFF. The CDR3 nucleotides read TGTGCCAGCAGTCCGGGGACAGGAGAAACCAATGAAAAACTGTTTTTT.

For the CDR3, the DNA is TGTGCCAGCAGCTTGGATGCGGCCTACGAGCAGTACTTC. It translates to CASSLDAAYEQYF. The chain uses TRBV5-4 and TRBJ2-7; D uncertain. V lost 0 bases and J 2 bases, leaving 6 bases between the germline ends. The germline V gene encodes CDR1 SGHNT and CDR2 YYREEE (reference sequence). CDR3 length: 13 residues.

The rearrangement joins TRBV2 to TRBJ2-7; 8 bases are shared with TRBD2. The CDR3 length is 13 residues. With 6 bases clipped from V and 3 bases from J, the junction kept 4 bases outside the gene matches. Germline CDR1 and CDR2: SNHLY and FYNNEI. Here the CDR3 reads CASRTGLGYEQYF. In nucleotides, the CDR3 is TGTGCCAGCAGAACGGGACTAGGCTACGAGCAGTACTTC. The full variable domain, completed using reference TRBV2 and TRBJ2-7, is EPEVTQTPSHQVTQMGQEVILRCVPISNHLYFYWYRQILGQKVEFLVSFYNNEISEKSEIFDDQFSVERPDGSNFTLKIRSTKLEDSAMYFCASRTGLGYEQYFGPGTRLTVT.

V gene TRBV5-4 combines with J gene TRBJ1-6, with TRBD1 as a possible D gene (6 bases). Germline assignment: CDR1 SGHNT and CDR2 YYREEE (reference sequence). This CDR3 has 17 amino acids. V was trimmed by 4 bases and J by 4 bases, leaving 18 bases between them. CDR3 loop: CASSLKARTAYNSPLHF. CDR3 nucleotides: TGTGCCAGCAGCCTGAAGGCGAGGACAGCGTATAATTCACCCCTCCACTTT.

The chain has TRBV29-1 and TRBJ2-3, with 14 bases fitting TRBD2. From germline, CDR1 is SQVTM and CDR2 ANQGSEA. This CDR3 comprises 15 residues. The J segment lost 0 bases and the V segment lost 6 bases, leaving 2 bases of the junction unmatched. The CDR3: CSVRLAGGSTDTQYF. The CDR3 DNA sequence: TGCAGCGTCCGACTAGCGGGGGGGAGCACAGATACGCAGTATTTT.

In DNA form, the CDR3 reads TGTGCCAGCAGCGGTAACTATGGCTACACCTTC. Protein sequence: CASSGNYGYTF. The genes are TRBV28 and TRBJ1-2; D call uncertain. CDR1 MDHEN and CDR2 SYDVKM come from the germline V gene. This CDR3 is 11 amino acids long. The germline V and J ends were trimmed by 6 bases and 1 base, with 3 bases remaining between them.

V and J are TRBV18 and TRBJ2-1, with 10 bases aligning to TRBD1. CDR1 is KGHSH and CDR2 is LQKENI in the germline V gene. V lost 6 bases to trimming and J lost 8 bases; unmatched junction nucleotides: 10. The CDR3 loop spans 15 amino acids. The CDR3 region has the DNA TGTGCCAGCTCCCCCGGGACAGGGGTTTCATATGAGCAGTTCTTC. Translated, it gives CASSPGTGVSYEQFF.

This clone has just a few counts. The chain's CDR3 is CAISDPATGYGSSGANVLTF. For the CDR3, the DNA is TGTGCCATCAGTGACCCTGCCACAGGGTACGGATCTTCTGGGGCCAACGTCCTGACTTTC. The chain uses TRBV10-3 and TRBJ2-6; D possibly corresponds to TRBD1 (6 bases). This CDR3 comprises 20 residues. V was shortened by 3 bases and J by 1 base, with 22 bases between the two germline ends. Germline V gene lookup returns CDR1 ENHRY and CDR2 SYGVKD.

The rearrangement links TRBV10-3 to TRBJ1-2; 10 nucleotides line up with TRBD1. CDR3 length: 15 amino acids. Germline CDR1 and CDR2: ENHRY and SYGVKD. The ends lost 4 bases at V and 3 bases at J; junction bases unmatched: 5. The CDR3 DNA sequence: TGTGCCATCAGTGGAAGGACAGGGGGGGACTATGGCTACACCTTC. Amino acid sequence: CAISGRTGGDYGYTF.

The V gene is TRBV5-6, the J gene TRBJ1-6; TRBD1 aligns across 8 bases. The CDR3 loop spans 14 amino acids. V dropped 0 bases and J dropped 11; count of bases not matched to a gene: 4. The germline gives CDR1 SGHDT, CDR2 YYEEEE. The CDR3: CASSLEQGVAPLHF. The CDR3 DNA reads as TGTGCCAGCAGCTTGGAACAGGGGGTTGCACCCCTCCACTTT.

The V call is TRBV11-2, the J call TRBJ2-5, with TRBD1 matching over 7 bases. The CDR3 has 15 residues. V was pared by 3 bases and J by 1 base, with 5 bases of the junction left unmatched. The germline V gene has CDR1 SGHAT and CDR2 FQNNGV. The CDR3 DNA reads TGTGCCAGCAGCTTTCCGGGACAGCTCCAAGAGACCCAGTACTTC. Its translation: CASSFPGQLQETQYF.

J is TRBJ2-3 and V is TRBV6-2 or TRBV6-3; 15 nucleotides agree with TRBD2. J was trimmed by 4 bases and V by 6 bases; bases with no gene match: 5. The CDR3 runs to 16 residues. Germline CDR1 and CDR2: MNHEY and SVGEGT. CDR3 DNA: TGTGCCAGCAGCACCCGGACTAGCGGGGGGGCAGATACGCAGTATTTT. Its translation is CASSTRTSGGADTQYF.

This chain connects TRBV7-8 to TRBJ2-3; D not resolved. The germline V and J ends were trimmed by 5 bases and 2 bases, with 5 bases remaining between them. The CDR3 contains 12 residues. Germline CDR1 is SGHVS and CDR2 is FQNEAQ. CDR3 residues: CASSPHTDTQYF. The CDR3 DNA sequence: TGTGCCAGCAGCCCACACACAGATACGCAGTATTTT. Using reference TRBV7-8 and TRBJ2-3 for the parts outside the CDR3, the full variable domain is GAGVSQSPRYKVAKRGQDVALRCDPISGHVSLFWYQQALGQGPEFLTYFQNEAQLDKSGLPSDRFFAERPEGSVSTLKIQRTQQEDSAVYLCASSPHTDTQYFGPGTRLTVL.

This sequence joins TRBV5-1 and TRBJ2-3; TRBD2 matches at 8 bases. Germline V gives CDR1 SGHRS, CDR2 YFSETQ. J lost 1 base, V lost 5 bases, and 6 bases had no gene match. CDR3 length: 15 amino acids. The CDR3 region is CASRPAGVGTDTQYF. The CDR3 region has the DNA TGCGCCAGCAGGCCAGCGGGGGTGGGCACAGATACGCAGTATTTT. Full variable domain (outside the CDR3, taken from reference TRBV5-1 and TRBJ2-3): KAGVTQTPRYLIKTRGQQVTLSCSPISGHRSVSWYQQTPGQGLQFLFEYFSETQRNKGNFPGRFSGRQFSNSRSEMNVSTLELGDSALYLCASRPAGVGTDTQYFGPGTRLTVL.

This chain uses TRBV7-3 with TRBJ1-1; D gene unclear. This CDR3 has 13 residues. CDR1 and CDR2 from the germline V gene are SGHTA and FQGTGA. Trimming shortened V by 4 bases and J by 10 bases, and 16 bases separated the two germline ends. CDR3 sequence reads: CASSSTNLGAAFF. Written as DNA, the CDR3 is TGTGCCAGCAGCTCTACGAATCTAGGCGCAGCTTTCTTT. The full variable domain, completed using reference TRBV7-3 and TRBJ1-1, is GAGVSQTPSNKVTEKGKYVELRCDPISGHTALYWYRQSLGQGPEFLIYFQGTGAADDSGLPNDRFFAVRPEGSVSTLKIQRTERGDSAVYLCASSSTNLGAAFFGQGTRLTVV.

The chain uses TRBV10-1 and TRBJ1-1, with 8 positions matching TRBD1. The J segment lost 1 base and the V segment lost 7 bases, leaving 2 bases of the junction unmatched. In germline, CDR1 is WNHNN, CDR2 SYGVQD (reference sequence). The CDR3 sequence is 13 residues long. CDR3 nucleotide sequence: TGCGCCAGCATAGACAGGGGGAACACTGAAGCTTTCTTT. Encoded protein: CASIDRGNTEAFF.

The chain uses TRBV24-1 and TRBJ2-2; D might be TRBD2 (6 bases). Germline V gene data show CDR1 as KGHDR and CDR2 as SFDVKD. With 7 bases removed from V and 7 bases from J, the gap between germline ends came to 18 bases. The CDR3 spans 15 residues. The CDR3 is CATSPGTPRSGELFF. The CDR3 DNA reads TGTGCCACCAGCCCCGGGACTCCCCGGAGCGGGGAGCTGTTTTTT.

The chain employs TRBV5-1 and TRBJ1-1; D gene uncertain. The CDR3 runs to 15 residues. Trimming took off 3 bases at V and 5 bases at J, with 17 bases between the two ends. Per germline, CDR1 SGHRS and CDR2 YFSETQ. The CDR3 DNA reads TGCGCCAGCAGCTGGGGTTTTGGGAGAGGGACTGAAGCTTTCTTT. The encoded protein is CASSWGFGRGTEAFF.

The chain joins TRBV10-3 to TRBJ2-1, with 7 bases identical to TRBD2. J was trimmed by 8 bases and V by 4 bases; bases with no gene match: 8. Germline V gene lookup returns CDR1 ENHRY and CDR2 SYGVKD. The CDR3 is 14 amino acids. CDR3 in DNA: TGTGCCATCAGTGGGGGGGGGTTTGAGGATGAGCAGTTCTTC. Translating it yields CAISGGGFEDEQFF.

There are a few counts of this clone. The rearrangement links TRBV5-4 to TRBJ1-6; D might be TRBD1 (5 bases). Germline CDR1 SGHNT, CDR2 YYREEE (reference sequence). Trimming took off 0 bases at V and 9 bases at J, with 13 bases between the two ends. This CDR3 contains 15 residues. CDR3 sequence reads: CASSLAGRVGSPLHF. CDR3 nucleotide sequence: TGTGCCAGCAGCTTGGCGGGCAGGGTTGGTTCACCCCTCCACTTT.

This chain uses TRBV3-1 (or the pseudogene TRBV3-2) with TRBJ1-4; the D is unclear. Germline lookup yields CDR1 LGHDT and CDR2 YNNKEL (reference sequence). The CDR3 extends over 14 amino acids. V was trimmed by 0 bases and J by 11 bases, leaving 13 bases between them. The CDR3 reads CASSQESRGSKLFF. CDR3 DNA sequence: TGTGCCAGCAGCCAAGAATCGAGAGGCTCTAAACTGTTTTTT.

The chain employs TRBV10-1 and TRBJ1-2; TRBD1 is a possible D gene (6 bases). Germline V lookup: CDR1 WNHNN, CDR2 SYGVQD (reference sequence). V lost 0 bases, J lost 8 bases, and 19 bases lay in between. This CDR3 has 16 residues. The CDR3 spells CASSESPQGPLTGYTF. CDR3 sequence (DNA): TGCGCCAGCAGTGAGTCTCCACAGGGACCCCTCACGGGCTACACCTTC.

The V and J genes are TRBV7-2 and TRBJ2-1; 7 bases are shared with TRBD1. There are 14 residues in the CDR3. Germline V gene data show CDR1 as SGHTA and CDR2 as FQGNSA. J lost 5 bases, V lost 7 bases, and 8 bases had no gene match. CDR3 sequence: CASTSRTGHNEQFF. The CDR3 DNA reads TGTGCCAGCACCTCGCGGACAGGCCACAATGAGCAGTTCTTC.

The V and J genes are TRBV9 and TRBJ2-5, with 12 bases that match TRBD2. CDR1 is SGDLS, CDR2 YYNGEE, per germline. The length of the CDR3 is 15 residues. The ends lost 4 bases at V and 3 bases at J; junction bases unmatched: 4. This CDR3 reads CASSPRLAGEETQYF. The CDR3 region has the DNA TGTGCCAGCAGCCCCCGACTAGCGGGGGAAGAGACCCAGTACTTC.